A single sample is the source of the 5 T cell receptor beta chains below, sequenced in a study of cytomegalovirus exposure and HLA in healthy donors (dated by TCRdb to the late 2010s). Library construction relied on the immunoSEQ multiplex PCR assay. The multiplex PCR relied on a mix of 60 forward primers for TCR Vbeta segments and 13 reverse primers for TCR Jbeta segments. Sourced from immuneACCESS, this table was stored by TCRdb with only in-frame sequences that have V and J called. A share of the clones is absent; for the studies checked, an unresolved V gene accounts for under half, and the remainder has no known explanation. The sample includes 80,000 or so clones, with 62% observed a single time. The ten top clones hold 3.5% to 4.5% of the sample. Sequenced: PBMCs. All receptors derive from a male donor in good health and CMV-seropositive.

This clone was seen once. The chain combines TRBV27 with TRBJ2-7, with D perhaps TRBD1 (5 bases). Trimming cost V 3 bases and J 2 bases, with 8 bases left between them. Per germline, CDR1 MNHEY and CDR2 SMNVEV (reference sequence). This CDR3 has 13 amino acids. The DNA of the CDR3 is TGTGCCAGCAGTTTTGCAGGGACCTACGAGCAGTACTTC. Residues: CASSFAGTYEQYF.

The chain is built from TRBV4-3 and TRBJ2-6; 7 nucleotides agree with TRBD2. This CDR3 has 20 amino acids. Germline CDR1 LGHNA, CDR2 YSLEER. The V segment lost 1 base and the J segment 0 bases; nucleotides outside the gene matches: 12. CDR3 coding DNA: TGCGCCAGCAGCCAAGTCCCTAGCGGCGATCCATCCTCTGGGGCCAACGTCCTGACTTTC. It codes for CASSQVPSGDPSSGANVLTF.

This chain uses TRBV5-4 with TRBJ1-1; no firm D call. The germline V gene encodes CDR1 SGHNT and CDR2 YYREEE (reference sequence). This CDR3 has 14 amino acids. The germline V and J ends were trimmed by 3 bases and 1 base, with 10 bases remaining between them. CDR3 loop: CASSWGGRNTEAFF. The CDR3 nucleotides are TGTGCCAGCAGCTGGGGTGGGAGGAACACTGAAGCTTTCTTT.

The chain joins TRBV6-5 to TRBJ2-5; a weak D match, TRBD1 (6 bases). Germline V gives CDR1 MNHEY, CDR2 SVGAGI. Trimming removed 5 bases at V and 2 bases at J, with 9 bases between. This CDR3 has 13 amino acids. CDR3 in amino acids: CASSPQGQETQYF. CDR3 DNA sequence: TGTGCCAGCAGTCCACAGGGTCAAGAGACCCAGTACTTC.

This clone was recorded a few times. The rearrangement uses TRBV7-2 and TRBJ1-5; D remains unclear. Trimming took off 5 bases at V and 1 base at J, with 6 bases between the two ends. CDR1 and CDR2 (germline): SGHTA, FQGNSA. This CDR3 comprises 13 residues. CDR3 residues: CASSPQSNQPQHF. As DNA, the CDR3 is TGTGCCAGCAGCCCGCAGAGCAATCAGCCCCAGCATTTT.